These T cell receptor beta chains were read from a single sample in a study of control samples from healthy donors and cancer patients. Sequenced by immunoSEQ multiplex PCR; TCRdb stores in-frame clones only, minus some. The sample contains about 120,000 clones, roughly 92% of which appear only once. The sequenced sample consisted of blood. The receptor source for this set is a woman aged 18-29 years in good health. CDR3s include the opening cysteine and the closing phenylalanine or tryptophan. D genes are given only for firm matches. Rows may omit the clone size; those that give it use once, few, many or a size class.

V	size	J	D	CDR3	DNA
TRBV28	NA	TRBJ2-4	NA	CASLGSSLAKNIQYF	TGTGCCAGCTTAGGGAGTTCTCTAGCCAAAAACATTCAGTACTTC
TRBV10-3	NA	TRBJ1-4	TRBD1	CAIAPGGGEKLFF	TGTGCCATCGCCCCAGGGGGCGGTGAAAAACTGTTTTTT
TRBV9	NA	TRBJ1-1	NA	CASSVVPTRTPWDTEAFF	TGTGCCAGCAGCGTAGTACCCACTCGGACCCCTTGGGACACTGAAGCTTTCTTT
TRBV6-5	few	TRBJ2-2	TRBD1	CASSIDRGTGELFF	TGTGCCAGCAGTATAGACAGGGGCACCGGGGAGCTGTTTTTT
TRBV27	NA	TRBJ1-1	NA	CASSLVWTGHTEAFF	TGTGCCAGCAGTTTAGTCTGGACCGGGCACACTGAAGCTTTCTTT
TRBV10-1	NA	TRBJ2-3	NA	CASSETGFSTDTQYF	TGCGCCAGCAGTGAGACAGGGTTTAGCACAGATACGCAGTATTTT
TRBV7-2	NA	TRBJ2-3	NA	CASSFGYLSTDTQYF	TGTGCCAGCAGCTTCGGCTACCTAAGCACAGATACGCAGTATTTT
TRBV6-2/TRBV6-3	NA	TRBJ1-5	NA	CASSYFGGNSNQPQHF	TGTGCCAGCAGTTACTTCGGCGGTAATAGCAATCAGCCCCAGCATTTT
TRBV18	NA	TRBJ1-2	NA	CASSRAGDGGYTF	TGTGCCAGCTCACGCGCGGGGGACGGTGGCTACACCTTC
TRBV6-5	NA	TRBJ2-1	NA	CASSYHLGGGNNEQFF	TGTGCCAGCAGTTACCACCTAGGGGGAGGGAACAATGAGCAGTTCTTC